Presented here are 18 T cell receptor beta chains from one specimen sequenced in a study of Ad26.COV2.S vaccination and SARS-CoV-2 variants. The treatment is: approximately 18 received Ad26.COV2.S at low or high dose, single or two shots; 5 received placebo; per-sample allocation not given. Sampling was done on day 63 after the first vaccine or placebo injection. The table came from immunoSEQ multiplex PCR; TCRdb's copy has only in-frame clones and leaves some out. The table records 440,000 or so clones, 92% of them present only once. This sample comprised peripheral blood, obtained in a trial of Ad26.COV2.S vaccine versus placebo. The receptors were gathered from a person aged 18-65 years who received the Ad26.COV2.S COVID-19 vaccine or a placebo.

CDR3 nucleotide sequence: TGTGCCAGCAGACAGGGGGCAGGGCAGCCCCAGCATTTT. It encodes CASRQGAGQPQHF. The rearrangement joins TRBV12-3 or TRBV12-4 to TRBJ1-5; 9 nucleotides line up with TRBD1. V dropped 6 bases and J dropped 7; count of bases not matched to a gene: 4. The CDR3 spans 13 residues.

V usage is TRBV5-4 and J usage is TRBJ2-7; D unresolved. This CDR3 comprises 13 residues. Trimming stripped 0 bases from V and 11 bases from J, with 15 bases between. Germline CDR1 and CDR2: SGHNT and YYREEE (reference sequence). CDR3 residues: CASSLEMVEEEYF. CDR3 sequence (DNA): TGTGCCAGCAGCTTGGAGATGGTAGAGGAAGAGTACTTC.

This sequence joins TRBV5-4 and TRBJ2-1; D is possibly TRBD2 (6 bases). In germline, CDR1 is SGHNT, CDR2 YYREEE (reference sequence). Trimming took off 0 bases at V and 9 bases at J, with 19 bases between the two ends. The length of the CDR3 is 16 residues. The CDR3: CASSLDAGKPHREQFF. The CDR3 DNA sequence: TGTGCCAGCAGCTTGGACGCGGGGAAACCTCATCGTGAGCAGTTCTTC.

The chain recombines TRBV19 with TRBJ1-4, with 9 nucleotides matching TRBD1. The CDR3 has 14 residues. The trim removed 8 bases at V and 8 bases at J, leaving 9 bases unmatched. Germline values: CDR1 LNHDA, CDR2 SQIVND (reference sequence). CDR3 amino acids: CASESGTGIEKLFF. CDR3 bases: TGTGCCAGTGAGTCCGGGACAGGGATCGAAAAACTGTTTTTT.

The CDR3 spells CASSPAVGEGEQYF. The CDR3 nucleotides are TGTGCCAGCAGCCCAGCCGTCGGGGAGGGCGAGCAGTACTTC. The chain combines TRBV13 with TRBJ2-7, with 7 bases that match TRBD2. Trimming took 5 bases from V and 6 from J; bases not matched to a gene: 10. The CDR3 totals 14 residues. CDR1 and CDR2 from the germline V gene are PRHDT and FYEKMQ (reference sequence). Supplemented by reference TRBV13 and TRBJ2-7, the full variable domain reads AAGVIQSPRHLIKEKRETATLKCYPIPRHDTVYWYQQGPGQDPQFLISFYEKMQSDKGSIPDRFSAQQFSDYHSELNMSSLELGDSALYFCASSPAVGEGEQYFGPGTRLTVT.

The genes are TRBV7-2 and TRBJ2-1; D may be TRBD1 (5 bases). Trimming shortened V by 0 bases and J by 7 bases, and 10 bases separated the two germline ends. Germline V lookup: CDR1 SGHTA, CDR2 FQGNSA. This CDR3 region has 14 residues. CDR3 in DNA: TGTGCCAGCAGCTTAGCCCGTGACAGAAATGAGCAGTTCTTC. Its translation: CASSLARDRNEQFF. Supplemented by reference TRBV7-2 and TRBJ2-1, the full variable domain reads GAGVSQSPSNKVTEKGKDVELRCDPISGHTALYWYRQSLGQGLEFLIYFQGNSAPDKSGLPSDRFSAERTGGSVSTLTIQRTQQEDSAVYLCASSLARDRNEQFFGPGTRLTVL.

The V and J genes are TRBV4-3 and TRBJ1-1; D gene unclear. The CDR3 has 13 residues. V gave up 0 bases and J gave up 1 base, with 3 bases separating them. The germline gives CDR1 LGHNA, CDR2 YSLEER. This chain's CDR3 is CASSQDENTEAFF. CDR3 DNA: TGCGCCAGCAGCCAAGATGAGAACACTGAAGCTTTCTTT.

The rearrangement links TRBV30 to TRBJ1-3; D is unresolved. The germline gives CDR1 GTSNPN, CDR2 SVGIG (reference sequence). This CDR3 has 16 amino acids. V was pared by 0 bases and J by 7 bases, with 19 bases between. CDR3 DNA: TGTGCCTGGAGTGTATTCCCGTTTAGACCCCTGAACACCATATATTTT. This codes for CAWSVFPFRPLNTIYF.

This chain links TRBV21-1 with TRBJ1-5. TRBV21-1 is a pseudogene locus. The CDR3 contains 15 residues. Here the CDR3 DNA reads TGTGCCAGCAGCAAGCCCGGGGATAGCAATCAGCCCCAGCATTTT. It is translated as CASSKPGDSNQPQHF.

The CDR3 reads CASSFKGPTDTQYF. The DNA for the CDR3 is TGTGCCAGCAGCTTCAAGGGTCCCACAGATACGCAGTATTTT. The V call is TRBV3-1 (or the pseudogene TRBV3-2), the J call TRBJ2-3; D gene ambiguous. This CDR3 spans 14 amino acids. The ends were cut back, 5 bases at V and 2 bases at J, with 11 bases in the middle. Germline V gene data show CDR1 as LGHDT and CDR2 as YNNKEL (reference sequence).

Written as DNA, the CDR3 is TGCGCCAGCAGCCACCGTGATGGGGGCATCGCTGAAGCTTTCTTT. Translated: CASSHRDGGIAEAFF. The gene calls are TRBV4-1 and TRBJ1-1, with D possibly matching TRBD1 (6 bases). V was trimmed by 3 bases and J by 6 bases, leaving 17 bases between them. This CDR3 contains 15 residues. Germline V CDR1 and CDR2: MGHRA, YSYEKL.

J is TRBJ2-7 and V is TRBV10-2; 8 bases align to TRBD2. The V segment lost 6 bases and the J segment 0 bases; nucleotides outside the gene matches: 7. The CDR3 length is 15 residues. Looked up from germline, CDR1 is WSHSY and CDR2 is SAAADI. The CDR3 region is CASRTGRGGSYEQYF. DNA of the CDR3: TGCGCCAGCAGGACAGGACGGGGGGGCTCCTACGAGCAGTACTTC.

The V gene is TRBV6-1, the J gene TRBJ2-7, with 8 bases lining up with TRBD1. This CDR3 is 14 amino acids long. Germline loops: CDR1 MNHNS, CDR2 SASEGT. Trimming at V came to 2 bases and at J to 3 bases, leaving 3 bases not matched to a gene. CDR3 protein: CASSEPQGGYEQYF. CDR3 coding DNA: TGTGCCAGCAGTGAACCACAGGGGGGCTACGAGCAGTACTTC.

The chain combines TRBV7-8 with TRBJ1-2, with a weak D call TRBD1 (6 bases). The V gene's germline CDR1 is SGHVS and CDR2 FQNEAQ. V lost 5 bases to trimming and J lost 5 bases, with 15 bases between them. CDR3 length equals 14 residues. CDR3 in DNA: TGTGCCAGCAGCCAAGGGGGGTACCTTTATGGCTACACCTTC. Amino acids: CASSQGGYLYGYTF.

This chain joins TRBV9 and TRBJ2-3; D not certain. V lost 3 bases to trimming and J lost 1 base, with 9 bases between them. The CDR3 contains 14 residues. CDR1 and CDR2 (germline): SGDLS, YYNGEE. In nucleotides, the CDR3 is TGTGCCAGCAGCGGCCAGATTGGCACAGATACGCAGTATTTT. Translated: CASSGQIGTDTQYF. Variable domain in full (rest from reference TRBV9 and TRBJ2-3): DSGVTQTPKHLITATGQRVTLRCSPRSGDLSVYWYQQSLDQGLQFLIQYYNGEERAKGNILERFSAQQFPDLHSELNLSSLELGDSALYFCASSGQIGTDTQYFGPGTRLTVL.

The chain links TRBV27 to TRBJ1-1; possible D gene TRBD1, 5 bases. This CDR3 has 17 residues. V lost 5 bases, J lost 5 bases, and 24 bases lay in between. The germline V gene encodes CDR1 MNHEY and CDR2 SMNVEV (reference sequence). The CDR3 region has the DNA TGTGCCAGCAGTAGGAGTCCGGGGCGAGTGTTGGAAACTGAAGCTTTCTTT. Translating gives CASSRSPGRVLETEAFF.

The CDR3 nucleotides are TGTGCCAGCAGCGAAACAGGGGTCACAAACTACGAGCAGTACTTC. Protein: CASSETGVTNYEQYF. V usage is TRBV7-9 and J usage is TRBJ2-7; 7 bases line up with TRBD1. With 5 bases clipped from V and 3 bases from J, the junction kept 10 bases outside the gene matches. The CDR3 totals 15 residues. Germline CDR1 SEHNR, CDR2 FQNEAQ (reference sequence).

The chain uses TRBV3-1 (or the pseudogene TRBV3-2) and TRBJ2-4, with D hard to call. This CDR3 contains 15 residues. V was shortened by 4 bases and J by 0 bases, with 10 bases between the two germline ends. Looked up from germline, CDR1 is LGHDT and CDR2 is YNNKEL (reference sequence). CDR3 region: CASSPQAIAKNIQYF. CDR3 coding DNA: TGTGCCAGCAGCCCGCAGGCTATAGCCAAAAACATTCAGTACTTC.